This T cell receptor (beta chain) was recorded in a study of cytomegalovirus exposure and HLA in healthy donors. This CDR3 is 15 amino acids long. Per germline, CDR1 SGHRS and CDR2 YFSETQ. Trimming removed 0 bases at V and 1 base at J, with 10 bases between. PCR involved 60 Vbeta and 13 Jbeta primers. Only in-frame clones appear in the TCRdb table, and some are missing; sequencing was by immunoSEQ multiplex PCR. The table includes 150,000 to 200,000 clones, 80% to 85% detected once. The chain carries TRBV5-1 and TRBJ1-1; D remains ambiguous. This clonotype was obtained from a boy younger than 10 in good health and CMV-seronegative. Material: PBMCs. The CDR3 loop reads CASSLEESRNTEAFF. Written as DNA, the CDR3 is TGCGCCAGCAGCTTGGAGGAGTCGCGGAACACTGAAGCTTTCTTT. The variable domain in full, completed from reference TRBV5-1 and TRBJ1-1, reads KAGVTQTPRYLIKTRGQQVTLSCSPISGHRSVSWYQQTPGQGLQFLFEYFSETQRNKGNFPGRFSGRQFSNSRSEMNVSTLELGDSALYLCASSLEESRNTEAFFGQGTRLTVV.